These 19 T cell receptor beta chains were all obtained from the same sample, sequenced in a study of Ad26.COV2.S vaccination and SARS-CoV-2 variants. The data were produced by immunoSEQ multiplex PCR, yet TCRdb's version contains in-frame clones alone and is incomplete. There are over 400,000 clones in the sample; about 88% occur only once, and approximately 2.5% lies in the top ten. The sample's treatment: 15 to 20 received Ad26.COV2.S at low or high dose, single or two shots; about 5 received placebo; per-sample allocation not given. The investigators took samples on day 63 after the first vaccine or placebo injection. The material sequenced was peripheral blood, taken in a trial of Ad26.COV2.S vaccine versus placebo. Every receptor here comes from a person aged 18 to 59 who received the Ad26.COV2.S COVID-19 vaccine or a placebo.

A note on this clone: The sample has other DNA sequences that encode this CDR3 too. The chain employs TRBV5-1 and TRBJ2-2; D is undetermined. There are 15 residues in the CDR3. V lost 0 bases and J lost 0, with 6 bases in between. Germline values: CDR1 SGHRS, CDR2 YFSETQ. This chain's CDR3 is CASSLGLSNTGELFF. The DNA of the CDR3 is TGCGCCAGCAGCTTGGGACTTTCGAACACCGGGGAGCTGTTTTTT.

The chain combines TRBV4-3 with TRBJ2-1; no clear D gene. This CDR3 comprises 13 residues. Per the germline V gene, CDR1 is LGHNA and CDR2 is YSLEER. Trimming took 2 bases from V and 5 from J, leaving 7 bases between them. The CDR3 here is CASSQKQNNEQFF. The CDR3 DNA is TGCGCCAGCAGCCAAAAGCAGAACAATGAGCAGTTCTTC.

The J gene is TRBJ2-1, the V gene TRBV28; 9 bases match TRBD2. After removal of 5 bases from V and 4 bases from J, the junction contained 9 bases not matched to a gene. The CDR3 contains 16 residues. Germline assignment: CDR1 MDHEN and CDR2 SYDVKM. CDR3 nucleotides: TGTGCCAGCAGTCCCCTTAGCGGGGGTAATTACAATGAGCAGTTCTTC. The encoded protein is CASSPLSGGNYNEQFF.

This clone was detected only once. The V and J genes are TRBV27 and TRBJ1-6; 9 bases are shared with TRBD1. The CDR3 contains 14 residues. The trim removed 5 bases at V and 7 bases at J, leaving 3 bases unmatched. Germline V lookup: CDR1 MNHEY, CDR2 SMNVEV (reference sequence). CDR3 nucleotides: TGTGCCAGCAGTGGACAGGGGAAAAATTCACCCCTCCACTTT. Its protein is CASSGQGKNSPLHF.

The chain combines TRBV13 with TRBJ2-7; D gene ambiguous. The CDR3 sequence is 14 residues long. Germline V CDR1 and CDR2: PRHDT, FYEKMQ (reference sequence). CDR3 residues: CASSLDISSHEQYV. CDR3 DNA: TGTGCCAGCAGCTTAGATATTAGCTCCCACGAGCAGTACGTC.

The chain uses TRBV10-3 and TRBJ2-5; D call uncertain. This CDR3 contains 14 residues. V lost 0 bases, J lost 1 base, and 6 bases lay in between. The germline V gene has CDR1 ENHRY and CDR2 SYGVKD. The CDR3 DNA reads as TGTGCCATCAGTGAGTCCTGGCCCCAAGAGACCCAGTACTTC. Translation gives CAISESWPQETQYF.

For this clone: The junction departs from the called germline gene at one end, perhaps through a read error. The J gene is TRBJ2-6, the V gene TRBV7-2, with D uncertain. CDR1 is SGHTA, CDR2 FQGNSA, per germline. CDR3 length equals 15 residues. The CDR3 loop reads CAGPFKAPGANVLTF. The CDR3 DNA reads TGCGCCGGACCCTTCAAGGCGCCTGGGGCCAACGTCCTGACTTTC.

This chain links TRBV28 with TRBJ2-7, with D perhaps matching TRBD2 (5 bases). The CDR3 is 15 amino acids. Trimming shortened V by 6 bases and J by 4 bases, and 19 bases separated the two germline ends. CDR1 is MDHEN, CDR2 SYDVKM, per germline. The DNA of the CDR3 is TGTGCCAGCAGCAACAGCGGAGCGGAGGCATACGAGCAGTACGTC. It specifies CASSNSGAEAYEQYV.

In nucleotides, the CDR3 is TGTGCCAGCAGAGCGGGGGACTACGAGCAGTACGTC. Translated, it gives CASRAGDYEQYV. This rearrangement joins TRBV6-5 to TRBJ2-7; 8 nucleotides match TRBD2. CDR1 and CDR2 from the germline V gene are MNHEY and SVGAGI. The junction had 1 base not matched to a gene; V was cut back by 6 bases and J by 3 bases. The CDR3 is made up of 12 amino acids.

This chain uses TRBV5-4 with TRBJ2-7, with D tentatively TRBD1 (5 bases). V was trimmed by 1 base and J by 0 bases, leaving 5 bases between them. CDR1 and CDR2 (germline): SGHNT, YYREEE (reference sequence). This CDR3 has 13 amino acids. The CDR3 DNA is TGTGCCAGCAGCTTGAGGGGCTCCTACGAGCAGTACTTC. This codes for CASSLRGSYEQYF.

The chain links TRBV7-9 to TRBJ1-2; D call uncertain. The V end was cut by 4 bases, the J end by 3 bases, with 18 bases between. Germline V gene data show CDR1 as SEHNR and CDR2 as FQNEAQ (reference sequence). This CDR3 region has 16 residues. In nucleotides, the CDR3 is TGTGCCAGCAGCTCCTTTCGGAATATCCCAGACTATGGCTACACCTTC. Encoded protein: CASSSFRNIPDYGYTF.

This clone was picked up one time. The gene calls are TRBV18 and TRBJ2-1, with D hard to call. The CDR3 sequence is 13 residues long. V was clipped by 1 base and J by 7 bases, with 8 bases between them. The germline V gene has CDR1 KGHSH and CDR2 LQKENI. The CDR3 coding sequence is TGTGCCAGCTCACCACAAATAGGGAATGAGCAGTTCTTC. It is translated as CASSPQIGNEQFF.

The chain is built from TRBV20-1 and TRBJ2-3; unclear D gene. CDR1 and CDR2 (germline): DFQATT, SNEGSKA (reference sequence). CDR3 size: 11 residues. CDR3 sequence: CSLSVVDTQYF. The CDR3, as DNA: TGCAGCCTCTCCGTTGTAGATACGCAGTATTTT.

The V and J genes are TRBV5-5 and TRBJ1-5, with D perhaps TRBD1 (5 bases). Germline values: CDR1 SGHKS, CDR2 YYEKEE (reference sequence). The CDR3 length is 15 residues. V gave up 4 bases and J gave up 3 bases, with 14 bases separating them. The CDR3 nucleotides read TGTGCCAGCAGCCCCCAGGGTAGTCCCAATCAGCCCCAGCATTTT. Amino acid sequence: CASSPQGSPNQPQHF.

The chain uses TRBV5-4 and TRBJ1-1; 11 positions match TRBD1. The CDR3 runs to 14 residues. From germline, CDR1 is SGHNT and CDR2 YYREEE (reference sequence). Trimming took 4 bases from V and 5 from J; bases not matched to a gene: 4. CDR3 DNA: TGTGCCAGCAGCCCTAGGGACAGGGGGACTGAAGCTTTCTTT. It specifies CASSPRDRGTEAFF.

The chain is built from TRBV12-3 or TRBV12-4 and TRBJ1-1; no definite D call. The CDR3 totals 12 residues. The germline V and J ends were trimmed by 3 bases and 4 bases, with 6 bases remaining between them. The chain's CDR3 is CASSLWLTEAFF. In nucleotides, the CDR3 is TGTGCCAGCAGTTTGTGGCTCACTGAAGCTTTCTTT.

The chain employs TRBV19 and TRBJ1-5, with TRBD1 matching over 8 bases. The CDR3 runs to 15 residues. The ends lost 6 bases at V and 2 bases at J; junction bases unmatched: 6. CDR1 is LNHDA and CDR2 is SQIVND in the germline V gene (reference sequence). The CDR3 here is CASSSRGLGNQPQHF. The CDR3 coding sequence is TGTGCCAGTAGCTCCAGGGGGCTTGGCAATCAGCCCCAGCATTTT.

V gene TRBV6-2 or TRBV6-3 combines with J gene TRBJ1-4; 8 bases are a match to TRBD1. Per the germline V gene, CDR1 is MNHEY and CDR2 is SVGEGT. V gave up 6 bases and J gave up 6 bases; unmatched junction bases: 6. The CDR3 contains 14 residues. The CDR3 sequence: CASSPDRDHEKLFF. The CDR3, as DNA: TGTGCCAGCAGCCCGGACAGGGACCATGAAAAACTGTTTTTT.

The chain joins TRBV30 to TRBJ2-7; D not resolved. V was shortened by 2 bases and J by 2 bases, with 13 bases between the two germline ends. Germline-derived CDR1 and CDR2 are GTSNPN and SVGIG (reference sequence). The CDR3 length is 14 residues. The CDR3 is CAWSMGHIPYEQYF. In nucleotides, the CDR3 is TGTGCCTGGAGTATGGGTCATATCCCCTACGAGCAGTACTTC.